This T cell receptor (beta chain) was obtained from a study of blood T cells in healthy people across ages. Donors each provided roughly 9.6 milliliters of peripheral blood. The second PCR ran about 6 to 12 cycles with a sample-barcoded 5' primer and J-beta primers. All cDNA molecules were each tagged by a template-switch adaptor with 12 random nucleotides. Every individual sample yielded 2.5 million or more paired-end reads (each containing CDR3). TCRdb itself ran the 5' RACE reads through MiXCR, one entry per CDR3 protein. The sample holds 1.5 million or so distinct CDR3 sequences, approximately 42% seen once. With V trimmed by 3 bases and J by 0 bases, 6 bases remained unmatched. Germline values: CDR1 GTSNPN, CDR2 SVGIG (reference sequence). The CDR3 runs 15 residues.

The receptor was isolated from a woman between 18 and 30 years old in good health. The sample comprised blood. V and J are TRBV30 and TRBJ2-7; 9 nucleotides match TRBD1. The CDR3 DNA follows: TGTGCCTGGAGAGGGGACAGGGAGAGCTCCTACGAGCAGTACTTC. The encoded protein is CAWRGDRESSYEQYF.